These T cell receptor beta chains were read from a single sample in a study of Ad26.COV2.S vaccination and SARS-CoV-2 variants. Data came from immunoSEQ multiplex PCR; TCRdb stores just in-frame clones and leaves some out. The data show 330,000 or so clones, with roughly 90% seen just once and 4.5% to 7% held by the top ten. The sequencing here drew on peripheral blood, taken in a trial of Ad26.COV2.S vaccine versus placebo. The receptor source for this set is a person between 18 and 65 years old who received the Ad26.COV2.S COVID-19 vaccine or a placebo. CDR3s include the opening cysteine and the closing phenylalanine or tryptophan. Each record gives: V gene, D gene, CDR3 length, clone size, J gene, CDR3 DNA, CDR3 protein. The D gene is left open where the match is weak. Expanded clones are given a class, and other clones once, few, many or no size at all.

TRBV7-9	TRBD2	18	few	TRBJ2-2	TGTGCCAGCAGCTTGCGTGGGACTAGCGGGGTTAACACCGGGGAGCTGTTTTTT	CASSLRGTSGVNTGELFF
TRBV7-9	.	14	.	TRBJ1-2	TGTGCCAGCAGCGGCCTCGGGGTTAGCTATGGCTACACCTTC	CASSGLGVSYGYTF
TRBV27	.	18	few	TRBJ2-3	TGTGCCAGCAGTTTATCCATGGCTTCGGGCCGTAGGGGAGATACGCAGTATTTT	CASSLSMASGRRGDTQYF
TRBV6-5	TRBD1	14	.	TRBJ1-4	TGTGCCAGCAGCAGTCAGGGGGCCGGGGAAAAACTGTTTTTT	CASSSQGAGEKLFF
TRBV5-1	TRBD1	16	.	TRBJ2-2	TGCGCCAGCAGCCCGGGGACAGGGGGCAGCACCGGGGAGCTGTTTTTT	CASSPGTGGSTGELFF
TRBV12-3/TRBV12-4	.	12	.	TRBJ1-1	TGTGCCAGCAAGTCATTGAACACTGAAGCTTTCTTT	CASKSLNTEAFF
TRBV29-1	.	12	.	TRBJ1-2	TGCAGCGTTGAGGTGAATGGATATGGCTACACCTTC	CSVEVNGYGYTF
TRBV11-2	.	14	once	TRBJ2-2	TGTGCCAGCAGCTCAAACCGCCAAGGCGGGGAGCTGTTTTTT	CASSSNRQGGELFF
TRBV18	.	13	.	TRBJ1-1	TGTGCCAGCTCAAATTCCTTGAACACTGAAGCTTTCTTT	CASSNSLNTEAFF
TRBV16	TRBD1	18	.	TRBJ2-2	TGTGCCAGCAGCGCCAGGTTAGGGGGCGCCGCGAACACCGGGGAGCTGTTTTTT	CASSARLGGAANTGELFF
TRBV7-8	.	15	.	TRBJ1-1	TGTGCCAGCAGCTTAGCGGCACAAACGAGGACTGAAGCTTTCTTT	CASSLAAQTRTEAFF
TRBV5-4	TRBD1	14	.	TRBJ1-1	TGTGCCAGCAGCTGGGGACAGGGAAACACTGAAGCTTTCTTT	CASSWGQGNTEAFF
TRBV6-2/TRBV6-3	.	13	.	TRBJ1-1	TGTGCCAGCAGTTACCGATTCGGGGGTGAAGCTTTCTTT	CASSYRFGGEAFF
TRBV4-1	.	17	.	TRBJ2-1	TGCGCCAGCAGCCAAGAGAGCGCGGAGAAACTCATGAGTGAGCAGTTCTTC	CASSQESAEKLMSEQFF
TRBV5-6	.	11	.	TRBJ1-2	TGTGCCAGTCACGGGGGCGGGCCTGGCACCTTC	CASHGGGPGTF
TRBV12-3/TRBV12-4	.	13	.	TRBJ2-5	TGTGCCAGCTCGGGCCTCTCCGAAGAGACCCAGTACTTC	CASSGLSEETQYF
TRBV13	TRBD2	15	.	TRBJ2-7	TGTGCCAGCACCTATTTAGCGGGGGGCTCCTACGAGCAGTACTTC	CASTYLAGGSYEQYF
TRBV9	.	13	once	TRBJ1-3	TGTGCCAGCAGCTTGGACTCTGGAAACACCATATATTTT	CASSLDSGNTIYF
TRBV27	.	14	.	TRBJ2-2	TGTGCCAGCAGTTTGGGACCAAACACCGGGGAGCTGTTTTTT	CASSLGPNTGELFF
TRBV6-1	.	11	few	TRBJ2-1	TGTGCCAGCAGTGAGACAGGAGAGCAGTTCTTC	CASSETGEQFF
TRBV6-5	.	15	once	TRBJ1-1	TGTGCCAGCAGACCGGCGGGGGGCGTGGGCACTGAAGCTTTCTTT	CASRPAGGVGTEAFF
TRBV2	.	12	.	TRBJ2-3	TGTGCCAGCAGACCCCTTACAGATACGCAGTATTTT	CASRPLTDTQYF
TRBV7-6	.	16	.	TRBJ2-5	TGTGCCAGCAGCCCTATACCAGGGGTGGAGAAAGAGACCCAGTACTTC	CASSPIPGVEKETQYF
TRBV27	.	16	.	TRBJ1-2	TGTGCCAGCAGTGCTCTACAGGGAAGGAAGATCTATGGCTACACCTTC	CASSALQGRKIYGYTF
TRBV10-2	TRBD2	14	.	TRBJ2-3	TGCGCCAGCAGTTCGGACCGGGGGGGCGATACGCAGTATTTT	CASSSDRGGDTQYF
TRBV25-1	TRBD1	14	few	TRBJ2-7	TGTGCCAGCGCCCCCGGGACAGCTGGACACGAGCAGTACTTC	CASAPGTAGHEQYF
TRBV4-2	TRBD1	16	.	TRBJ1-5	TGTGCCAGCAGCCAAACACAGGGGACCCTCAATCAGCCCCAGCATTTT	CASSQTQGTLNQPQHF
TRBV7-6	TRBD1	15	.	TRBJ1-4	TGTGCCAGCAGCCGGACAGGGCAGGGTGGCGAAAAACTGTTTTTT	CASSRTGQGGEKLFF
TRBV12-3/TRBV12-4	.	12	.	TRBJ2-7	TGTGCCAGCAGGGACCCCCCTTCCGAGCAGTACTTC	CASRDPPSEQYF
TRBV6-5	.	16	.	TRBJ2-2	TGTGCCAGCAGTTACGGGGCGGGCAGGGCTATGGGGGAGCTGTTTTTT	CASSYGAGRAMGELFF
TRBV19	.	18	.	TRBJ2-3	TGTGCCAGTAGTATACAGGTTATAGGGGCATTTCGCACAGATACGCAGTATTTT	CASSIQVIGAFRTDTQYF
TRBV3-1/TRBV3-2	.	12	once	TRBJ2-4	TGTGCCAGCAGCCAAAGTCAAAACATTCAGTACTTC	CASSQSQNIQYF
TRBV4-1	.	16	.	TRBJ1-3	TGCGCCAGCAGCCAAGATGGGGGACTTTCTGGAAACACCATATATTTT	CASSQDGGLSGNTIYF
TRBV30	TRBD1	15	.	TRBJ1-1	TGTGCCTGGAGTCATAGGACAGGGGTGACCACTGAAGCTTTCTTT	CAWSHRTGVTTEAFF
TRBV10-3	.	13	.	TRBJ2-7	TGTGCCATCAGTGAGTCCATAGGGATCGAGCAGTACTTC	CAISESIGIEQYF
TRBV2	TRBD1	17	.	TRBJ2-1	TGTGCCAGCAGTGGACAGGGCGCGGCGACCCCCCCCGATGAGCAGTTCTTC	CASSGQGAATPPDEQFF
TRBV18	.	12	.	TRBJ2-7	TGTGCCAGCTCCGGGGACACCTACGAGCAGTACTTC	CASSGDTYEQYF
TRBV6-5	.	10	.	TRBJ2-5	TGTGCCAGCAGGCGGGAGACCCAGTACTTC	CASRRETQYF
TRBV27	.	15	.	TRBJ1-1	TGTGCCAGCAGTTCCCCGGGACACATGAACACTGAAGCTTTCTTT	CASSSPGHMNTEAFF
TRBV7-9	.	16	.	TRBJ1-2	TGTGCCAGCAGCTTACCCCAGGGAAGGTCATACTATGGCTACACCTTC	CASSLPQGRSYYGYTF
TRBV2	TRBD1	17	.	TRBJ1-5	TGTGCCAGCAGTGCCACCAGACAGGGGAGGAACAATCAGCCCCAGCATTTT	CASSATRQGRNNQPQHF
TRBV6-2/TRBV6-3	.	15	.	TRBJ1-1	TGTGCCAGCAGCTTGGGAAAGGCTATGAACACTGAAGCTTTCTTT	CASSLGKAMNTEAFF
TRBV11-3	TRBD2	16	.	TRBJ2-7	TGTGCCAGCAGCTTCATCCCGGGGGGGCACTCCTACGAGCAGTACTTC	CASSFIPGGHSYEQYF
TRBV10-3	.	19	.	TRBJ1-1	TGTGCCATCAGTGAGTCTCGGAGTCGGGACTCTGCTTTGGGCACTGAAGCTTTCTTT	CAISESRSRDSALGTEAFF
TRBV4-3	.	16	.	TRBJ2-3	TGCGCCAGCAGCCAAGATCAAGCGAGTGTTATAGATACGCAGTATTTT	CASSQDQASVIDTQYF
TRBV7-9	TRBD1	15	.	TRBJ1-2	TGTGCCAGCAGCTTCGGTCGGGGGACAGGGGAGGGCTACACCTTC	CASSFGRGTGEGYTF
TRBV6-2/TRBV6-3	TRBD1	14	.	TRBJ1-6	TGTGCCAGCAGTTCCGGACAGGGGCGCTCACCCCTCCACTTT	CASSSGQGRSPLHF
TRBV2	TRBD1	12	.	TRBJ1-4	TGTGCCAGCAGGGGACAGGCCGAGAAACTGTTTTTT	CASRGQAEKLFF
TRBV7-2	.	14	.	TRBJ1-1	TGTGCCAGCAGCCCACCTGGACAGCTCACTGAAGCTTTCTTT	CASSPPGQLTEAFF
TRBV5-5	.	14	once	TRBJ2-3	TGTGCCAGCAGCTTAGGGGGGGGCCCCGGACCGCAGTATTTT	CASSLGGGPGPQYF
TRBV11-3	.	15	.	TRBJ1-3	TGTGCCAGCAGCCCCAGGCCTGAACTTGAAAACACCATATATTTT	CASSPRPELENTIYF
TRBV6-6	.	14	few	TRBJ2-2	TGTGCCAGCGGGGGTTTAGGGAACACCGGGGAGCTGTTTTTT	CASGGLGNTGELFF
TRBV3-1/TRBV3-2	.	13	.	TRBJ1-6	TGTGCCAGCAGCCAAGAGAGATTTACACCCCTCCACTTT	CASSQERFTPLHF
TRBV6-1	.	10	.	TRBJ1-2	TGTGCCAGCAGTGAAGCTCGCAGCACCTTC	CASSEARSTF
TRBV5-1	TRBD2	13	.	TRBJ2-1	TGCGCCAGCAGCCTAGCGGGGTGGAATGAGCAGTTCTTC	CASSLAGWNEQFF